The 26 T cell receptor beta chains presented below share a single source sample, sequenced in a study of cytomegalovirus exposure and HLA in healthy donors. PCR was performed using 60 Vbeta and 13 Jbeta primers. Clones were sequenced by immunoSEQ multiplex PCR, and TCRdb holds only the in-frame ones, with some missing. The profile shows some 160,000 clones, approximately 82% of them singletons. Sequenced: PBMCs. These receptors originate from a male donor in good health and CMV-seronegative.

The chain recombines TRBV7-8 with TRBJ2-1; TRBD2 matches at 9 bases. With V trimmed by 0 bases and J by 0 bases, 0 bases remained unmatched. Germline V gene lookup returns CDR1 SGHVS and CDR2 FQNEAQ. The CDR3 totals 16 residues. For the CDR3, the DNA is TGTGCCAGCAGCTTAGCTAGCGGGGGCTCCTACAATGAGCAGTTCTTC. It specifies CASSLASGGSYNEQFF. The full variable domain, completed using reference TRBV7-8 and TRBJ2-1, is GAGVSQSPRYKVAKRGQDVALRCDPISGHVSLFWYQQALGQGPEFLTYFQNEAQLDKSGLPSDRFFAERPEGSVSTLKIQRTQQEDSAVYLCASSLASGGSYNEQFFGPGTRLTVL.

This sequence joins TRBV6-5 and TRBJ2-2; D is ambiguous. V lost 2 bases, J lost 6 bases, and 7 bases lay in between. Germline V gene lookup returns CDR1 MNHEY and CDR2 SVGAGI. The CDR3 has 13 amino acids. CDR3 residues: CASSYRSPGELFF. CDR3 sequence (DNA): TGTGCCAGCAGTTACAGAAGCCCCGGGGAGCTGTTTTTT.

The chain joins TRBV30 to TRBJ1-3; D uncertain. The germline V and J ends were trimmed by 0 bases and 2 bases, with 8 bases remaining between them. CDR1 is GTSNPN and CDR2 is SVGIG in the germline V gene (reference sequence). CDR3 size: 14 residues. The chain's CDR3 is CAWSVPGAGNTIYF. The CDR3 bases are TGTGCCTGGAGTGTACCAGGTGCTGGAAACACCATATATTTT. Combining the CDR3 with reference TRBV30 and TRBJ1-3 gives the whole variable domain SQTIHQWPATLVQPVGSPLSLECTVEGTSNPNLYWYRQAAGRGLQLLFYSVGIGQISSEVPQNLSASRPQDRQFILSSKKLLLSDSGFYLCAWSVPGAGNTIYFGEGSWLTVV.

The chain is built from TRBV2 and TRBJ2-7; 10 positions agree with TRBD1. CDR3 size: 15 residues. Germline V gene lookup returns CDR1 SNHLY and CDR2 FYNNEI. The V segment lost 7 bases and the J segment 4 bases; nucleotides outside the gene matches: 10. The CDR3 DNA follows: TGTGCCAGCACCCTCTCGACAGGGGGCGCATACGAGCAGTACTTC. The encoded protein is CASTLSTGGAYEQYF.

Here the CDR3 DNA reads TGCGCCAGCAGCTTTTACACTAGCGGGGGACCTAGCACAGATACGCAGTATTTT. Protein: CASSFYTSGGPSTDTQYF. The chain is built from TRBV5-1 and TRBJ2-3; TRBD2 aligns across 11 bases. V shed 2 bases, J shed 0 bases, and the junction held 8 bases outside the gene matches. Germline V lookup: CDR1 SGHRS, CDR2 YFSETQ. This CDR3 spans 18 amino acids.

The J gene is TRBJ2-5, the V gene TRBV4-3; 11 bases agree with TRBD2. Per the germline V gene, CDR1 is LGHNA and CDR2 is YSLEER. With V trimmed by 1 base and J by 5 bases, 12 bases remained unmatched. CDR3 length: 18 residues. CDR3 region: CASSQGELAGGRGETQYF. DNA of the CDR3: TGCGCCAGCAGCCAAGGGGAGCTAGCGGGGGGCCGGGGTGAGACCCAGTACTTC.

This rearrangement joins TRBV18 to TRBJ2-7; tentatively, D is TRBD1 (6 bases). The CDR3 contains 15 residues. Trimming shortened V by 0 bases and J by 0 bases, and 9 bases separated the two germline ends. Per the germline V gene, CDR1 is KGHSH and CDR2 is LQKENI. CDR3 region: CASSPPTGSSYEQYF. In DNA form, the CDR3 reads TGTGCCAGCTCACCACCCACAGGGAGCTCCTACGAGCAGTACTTC.

The chain's CDR3 is CASSGSAGGNYEQYF. CDR3 sequence (DNA): TGCGCCAGCAGTGGGTCAGCGGGAGGCAACTACGAGCAGTACTTC. This chain joins TRBV5-1 and TRBJ2-7, with 9 bases aligning to TRBD2. This CDR3 is built from 15 residues. Germline V gives CDR1 SGHRS, CDR2 YFSETQ. J was trimmed by 3 bases and V by 5 bases; bases with no gene match: 9.

The chain uses TRBV6-1 and TRBJ2-2; D possibly corresponds to TRBD1 (7 bases). The V end was cut by 1 base, the J end by 6 bases, with 15 bases between. Germline loops: CDR1 MNHNS, CDR2 SASEGT. This CDR3 contains 16 residues. In nucleotides, the CDR3 is TGTGCCAGCAGTGAAGGTGCCAGGGGGACTCCCGGGGAGCTGTTTTTT. Translation: CASSEGARGTPGELFF.

CDR3 amino acids: CASSLGAGGADTQYF. The CDR3 DNA sequence: TGTGCCAGCAGCTTAGGCGCGGGAGGGGCAGATACGCAGTATTTT. The genes are TRBV11-3 and TRBJ2-3; 9 nucleotides line up with TRBD2. V lost 1 base, J lost 4 bases, and 3 bases stayed unmatched. Germline V lookup: CDR1 SGHNT, CDR2 YENEEA. The CDR3 contains 15 residues.

This clone was recorded a few times. V is TRBV5-1 and J is TRBJ2-5; 14 bases are shared with TRBD2. The end of the DNA is better explained by TRBJ2-7, so the J call may be wrong. Germline CDR1 reads SGHRS; CDR2 reads YFSETQ. This CDR3 contains 15 residues. CDR3 sequence reads: CASSVPGLAGVEQYF. The CDR3 nucleotides read TGCGCCAGCAGCGTACCGGGACTAGCGGGAGTCGAGCAGTACTTC.

V and J are TRBV6-5 and TRBJ1-1; the D gene is possibly TRBD1 (5 bases). The CDR3 totals 13 residues. V lost 2 bases and J 1 base, leaving 5 bases between the germline ends. CDR1 and CDR2 from the germline V gene are MNHEY and SVGAGI. Written as DNA, the CDR3 is TGTGCCAGCAGTTACACAGGGAACACTGAAGCTTTCTTT. Its protein product is CASSYTGNTEAFF.

J is TRBJ2-3 and V is TRBV15, with TRBD2 matching over 10 bases. The CDR3 contains 16 residues. Germline V lookup: CDR1 LNHNV, CDR2 YYDKDF (reference sequence). V gave up 0 bases and J gave up 4 bases; unmatched junction bases: 4. The CDR3 reads CATSRDTSGRADTQYF. The CDR3 nucleotides read TGTGCCACCAGCAGAGATACGAGCGGGAGGGCAGATACGCAGTATTTT.

This chain uses TRBV29-1 with TRBJ2-2, with 11 bases fitting TRBD1. Germline V gene data show CDR1 as SQVTM and CDR2 as ANQGSEA. The junction had 2 bases not matched to a gene; V was cut back by 4 bases and J by 4 bases. This CDR3 contains 14 residues. Here the CDR3 DNA reads TGCAGCGTTGGGACAGGGGGCGCCACCGGGGAGCTGTTTTTT. Amino acid sequence: CSVGTGGATGELFF.

V gene TRBV7-8 combines with J gene TRBJ2-5; 8 nucleotides match TRBD2. V gave up 4 bases and J gave up 5 bases; unmatched junction bases: 6. The germline V gene has CDR1 SGHVS and CDR2 FQNEAQ. The CDR3 totals 14 residues. For the CDR3, the DNA is TGTGCCAGCAGCTCTAGACTAGCGCTGGAGACCCAGTACTTC. Protein product: CASSSRLALETQYF.

This clone appeared once. The chain employs TRBV5-1 and TRBJ1-6; a weak D match, TRBD1 (6 bases). The V end lost 0 bases, the J end lost 9 bases, and 13 bases lay between the germline ends. Germline V gene sequence: CDR1 SGHRS, CDR2 YFSETQ. CDR3 length: 15 amino acids. The CDR3 DNA is TGCGCCAGCAGCTTGGGGGGGCAAGGGGCTTCACCCCTCCACTTT. Its translation is CASSLGGQGASPLHF.

The CDR3 nucleotides are TGTGCCAGCAGCTCCGGACTAGCGGGGATTGTTCTCTACAATGAGCAGTTCTTC. It specifies CASSSGLAGIVLYNEQFF. The V and J genes are TRBV7-6 and TRBJ2-1, with TRBD2 matching 12 bases. Germline CDR1 and CDR2: SGHVS and FNYEAQ. Unmatched junction bases numbered 10, after V lost 4 bases and J lost 3 bases. The CDR3 covers 18 residues.

J is TRBJ2-1 and V is TRBV19, with 8 bases identical to TRBD2. CDR1 is LNHDA, CDR2 SQIVND, per germline (reference sequence). The CDR3 sequence is 16 residues long. V shed 6 bases and J 9 bases; nucleotides not matched to a gene: 16. CDR3 bases: TGTGCCAGTAGCTTCGCCGGGACTAGTGGGGTTCGTGAGCAGTTCTTC. Amino acid sequence: CASSFAGTSGVREQFF.

This clone was detected only a few times. The chain couples TRBV28 to TRBJ2-7; 7 positions match TRBD1. V was pared by 5 bases and J by 2 bases, with 12 bases of the junction left unmatched. This CDR3 contains 16 residues. Per germline, CDR1 MDHEN and CDR2 SYDVKM. As DNA, the CDR3 is TGTGCCAGCAGTGCCGGGGAACTAGGGGGCACCTACGAGCAGTACTTC. Translating gives CASSAGELGGTYEQYF. Full variable domain (missing parts from reference TRBV28 and TRBJ2-7): DVKVTQSSRYLVKRTGEKVFLECVQDMDHENMFWYRQDPGLGLRLIYFSYDVKMKEKGDIPEGYSVSREKKERFSLILESASTNQTSMYLCASSAGELGGTYEQYFGPGTRLTVT.

The chain carries TRBV11-2 and TRBJ2-7; tentatively, D is TRBD1 (5 bases). The CDR3 has 15 amino acids. Per the germline V gene, CDR1 is SGHAT and CDR2 is FQNNGV. With 0 bases removed from V and 3 bases from J, the gap between germline ends came to 12 bases. CDR3 coding DNA: TGTGCCAGCAGCTTAGATGGGGCAGTTTACTACGAGCAGTACTTC. Its protein is CASSLDGAVYYEQYF.

This clone occurred a few times. This chain links TRBV4-2 with TRBJ2-1, with 9 bases lining up with TRBD2. CDR1 is LGHNA and CDR2 is YNFKEQ in the germline V gene. The V and J ends lost 3 bases and 4 bases, in that order; junction bases with no gene match: 7. This CDR3 is 16 amino acids long. In DNA, the CDR3 is TGTGCCAGCAGCCAGGAAGCGGGAGGTATATACAATGAGCAGTTCTTC. This encodes CASSQEAGGIYNEQFF.

The genes are TRBV5-4 and TRBJ2-1, with 8 bases that match TRBD1. Germline values: CDR1 SGHNT, CDR2 YYREEE (reference sequence). Germline trimming cut 3 bases from V and 3 bases from J; bases unmatched to any gene: 2. This CDR3 comprises 14 residues. The CDR3 region has the DNA TGTGCCAGCAGCTCAGACAGGGGCTACAATGAGCAGTTCTTC. Protein product: CASSSDRGYNEQFF.

CDR3 amino acids: CASSLAWASGSAGGYNEQFF. The CDR3 coding sequence is TGTGCCAGCAGCTTAGCGTGGGCTAGCGGGAGCGCAGGGGGGTACAATGAGCAGTTCTTC. V usage is TRBV7-8 and J usage is TRBJ2-1; 10 bases line up with TRBD2. Germline loops: CDR1 SGHVS, CDR2 FQNEAQ. There are 20 residues in the CDR3. The J segment lost 4 bases and the V segment lost 0 bases, leaving 15 bases of the junction unmatched.

This chain connects TRBV23-1 to TRBJ2-7; D perhaps matches TRBD2 (6 bases). TRBV23-1 is identified as an open reading frame with a role that is uncertain. Between the trimmed V and J ends, which lost 0 bases and 3 bases, there was a span of 18 bases. The CDR3 loop spans 17 amino acids. CDR3 amino acids: CASSQSIPREISYEQYF. The CDR3 nucleotides read TGCGCCAGCAGTCAATCCATCCCCCGGGAGATAAGCTACGAGCAGTACTTC.

This rearrangement joins TRBV19 to TRBJ1-1; D unclear. Trimming stripped 4 bases from V and 1 base from J, with 7 bases between. The CDR3 has 13 amino acids. Germline V CDR1 and CDR2: LNHDA, SQIVND (reference sequence). CDR3 region: CASSRRENTEAFF. The CDR3 coding sequence is TGTGCCAGTAGTAGGAGGGAGAACACTGAAGCTTTCTTT. Drawing the rest from reference TRBV19 and TRBJ1-1, the complete variable domain is DGGITQSPKYLFRKEGQNVTLSCEQNLNHDAMYWYRQDPGQGLRLIYYSQIVNDFQKGDIAEGYSVSREKKESFPLTVTSAQKNPTAFYLCASSRRENTEAFFGQGTRLTVV.

This chain connects TRBV21-1 to TRBJ2-7; the D call of TRBD2 is as the table states it, not checked on the DNA. TRBV21-1 is deemed a pseudogene. This CDR3 comprises 13 residues. CDR3 in DNA: TGTGCCAGCAGCACGGGGGGATCCCACGAGCAGTACTTC. It codes for CASSTGGSHEQYF.